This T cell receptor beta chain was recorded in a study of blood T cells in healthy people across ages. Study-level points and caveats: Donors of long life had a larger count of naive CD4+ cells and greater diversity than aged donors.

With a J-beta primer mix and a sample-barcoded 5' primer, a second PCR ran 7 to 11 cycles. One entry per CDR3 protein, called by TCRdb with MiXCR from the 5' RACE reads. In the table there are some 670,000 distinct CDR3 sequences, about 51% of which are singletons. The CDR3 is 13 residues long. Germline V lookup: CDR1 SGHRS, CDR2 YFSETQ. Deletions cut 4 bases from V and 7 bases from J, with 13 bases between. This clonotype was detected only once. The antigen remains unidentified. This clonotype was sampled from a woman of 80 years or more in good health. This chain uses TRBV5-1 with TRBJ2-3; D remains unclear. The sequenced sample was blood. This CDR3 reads CASSVYLPNTQYF. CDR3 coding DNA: TGCGCCAGCAGCGTGTACCTTCCGAATACGCAGTATTTT.